This TCR beta chain was documented in a study of identifying expanded T cells in peripheral blood. The germline CDR1 and CDR2 sequences are SEHNR and FQNEAQ (reference sequence). V was pared by 2 bases and J by 4 bases, with 20 bases between. The CDR3 length is 17 residues. Profiling relied on immunoSEQ multiplex PCR, and the TCRdb table lists in-frame clones only, not all of them. The sample yields under 100,000 clones, over 85% seen once. The source of this sequence is a person aged 18-70 years in good health. V and J are TRBV7-9 and TRBJ1-1; D is ambiguous. The sequenced sample was blood. CDR3 in amino acids: CASSLWQANTWSTEAFF. As DNA, the CDR3 is TGTGCCAGCAGCTTATGGCAGGCAAACACTTGGAGCACTGAAGCTTTCTTT.